The T cell receptor (beta chain) under discussion was sequenced for a study of Ad26.COV2.S vaccination and SARS-CoV-2 variants. Study findings and constraints: Breadth of non-spike TCRs did not differ between vaccinees and placebo recipients.

Assay: immunoSEQ multiplex PCR; the TCRdb copy retains only in-frame clones and omits some. The sample includes hundreds of thousands of clones, 89% of them seen just once. Treatment denoted: about 20 received Ad26.COV2.S at low or high dose, single or two shots; roughly five received placebo; per-sample allocation not given. Specimens were obtained on day 63 following the first vaccine or placebo injection. A Boston adult aged 18-55 years was the donor. About this clone: Its specificity is not known.

This CDR3 has 12 residues. With 6 bases removed from V and 7 bases from J, the gap between germline ends came to 10 bases. Germline CDR1 reads MNHEY; CDR2 reads SVGEGT. The source was peripheral blood, collected in a trial of Ad26.COV2.S vaccine versus placebo. The gene calls are TRBV6-2 or TRBV6-3 and TRBJ1-5; the D gene is possibly TRBD1 (5 bases). The TCR comes from a person aged 18-65 years who received the Ad26.COV2.S COVID-19 vaccine or a placebo. The CDR3 bases are TGTGCCAGCAGCCCCGGGGGGCAGCCCCAGCATTTT. Translated, it gives CASSPGGQPQHF.